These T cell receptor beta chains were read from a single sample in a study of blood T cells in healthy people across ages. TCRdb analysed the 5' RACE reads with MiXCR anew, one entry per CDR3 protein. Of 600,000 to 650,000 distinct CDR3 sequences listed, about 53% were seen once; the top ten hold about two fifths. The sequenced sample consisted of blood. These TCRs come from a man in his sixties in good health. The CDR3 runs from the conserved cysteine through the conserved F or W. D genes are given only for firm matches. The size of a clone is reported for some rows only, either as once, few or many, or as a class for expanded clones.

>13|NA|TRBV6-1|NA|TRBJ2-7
CASSELSPNEQYF
TGTGCCAGCAGTGAACTGTCCCCTAACGAGCAGTACTTC
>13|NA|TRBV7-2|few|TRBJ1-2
CASSLAPVGGYTF
TGTGCCAGCAGCTTAGCACCGGTAGGGGGCTACACCTTC
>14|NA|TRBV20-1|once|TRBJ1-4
CSARRVQGWEKLFF
TGCAGTGCTAGGAGGGTCCAGGGGTGGGAAAAACTGTTTTTT
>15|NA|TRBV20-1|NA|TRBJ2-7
CSAYRDSTGTYEQYF
TGCAGTGCGTACCGGGACTCCACCGGGACCTACGAGCAGTACTTC
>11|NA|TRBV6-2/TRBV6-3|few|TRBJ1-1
CASSQGSGAFF
TGTGCCAGCAGCCAGGGATCCGGAGCTTTCTTT
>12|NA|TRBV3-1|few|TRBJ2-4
CASSSGVNIQYF
TGTGCCAGCAGCTCGGGAGTAAACATTCAGTACTTC
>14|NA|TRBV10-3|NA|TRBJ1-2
CATSERGANYGYTF
TGTGCCACTTCAGAGCGCGGCGCTAACTATGGCTACACCTTC
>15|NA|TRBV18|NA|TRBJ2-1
CASSPQATPGNEQFF
TGTGCCAGCTCGCCCCAGGCAACCCCAGGCAATGAGCAGTTCTTC
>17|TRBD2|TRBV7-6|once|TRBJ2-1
CASSPRIAGGPFYEQFF
TGTGCCAGCAGCCCCCGGATAGCGGGGGGGCCTTTTTATGAGCAGTTCTTC
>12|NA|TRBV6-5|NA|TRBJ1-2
CASSSRPGGYTF
TGTGCCAGCAGTTCTCGACCCGGGGGCTACACCTTC
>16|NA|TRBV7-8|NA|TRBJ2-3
CASSLGPGLQGDTQYF
TGTGCCAGCAGCTTAGGACCGGGACTCCAAGGCGATACGCAGTATTTT
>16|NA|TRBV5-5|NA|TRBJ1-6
CASSPIRGSVDSPLHF
TGTGCCAGCAGCCCGATAAGGGGGTCTGTAGATTCACCCCTCCACTTT
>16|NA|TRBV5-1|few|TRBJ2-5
CASSLAGRGNQETQYF
TGCGCCAGCAGCTTGGCCGGTCGGGGGAATCAAGAGACCCAGTACTTC
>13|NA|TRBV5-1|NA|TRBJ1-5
CASSLAPEAPQHF
TGCGCCAGCAGCTTGGCCCCAGAGGCGCCCCAGCATTTT
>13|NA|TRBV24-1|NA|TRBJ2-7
CATSDLWYNEQYF
TGTGCCACCAGTGACTTATGGTACAATGAGCAGTACTTC
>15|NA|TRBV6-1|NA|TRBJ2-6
CASRGTSSGANVLTF
TGTGCCAGCAGGGGGACCTCCTCTGGGGCCAACGTCCTGACTTTC
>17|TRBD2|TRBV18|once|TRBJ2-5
CASSPFGKRGERETQYF
TGTGCCAGCTCACCCTTCGGGAAGCGGGGAGAAAGGGAGACCCAGTACTTC
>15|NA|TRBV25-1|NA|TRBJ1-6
CASSARTASTSPLHF
TGTGCCAGCAGTGCCAGGACAGCTTCGACCTCACCCCTCCACTTT
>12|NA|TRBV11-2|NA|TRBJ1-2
CASSDSDYGYTF
TGTGCCAGCAGCGACTCTGACTATGGCTACACCTTC
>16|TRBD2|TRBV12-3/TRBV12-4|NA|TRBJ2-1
CASSTGLAGLYNGQFF
TGTGCCAGCAGTACAGGACTAGCGGGGCTCTACAATGGGCAGTTCTTC
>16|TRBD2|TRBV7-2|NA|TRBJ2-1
CASSPGGAGRYNEQFF
TGTGCCAGCAGCCCGGGGGGAGCTGGCAGATACAATGAGCAGTTCTTC
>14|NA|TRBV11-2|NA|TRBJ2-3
CASSPIGRTDTQYF
TGTGCCAGCAGCCCCATCGGGCGGACAGATACGCAGTATTTT
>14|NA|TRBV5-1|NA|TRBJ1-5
CASSLTGSNQPQHF
TGTGCCAGCAGCTTGACAGGAAGCAATCAGCCCCAGCATTTT
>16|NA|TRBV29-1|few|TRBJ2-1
CSVGVGRLSSYNEQFF
TGCAGCGTTGGGGTAGGGCGCCTGAGCTCCTACAATGAGCAGTTCTTC
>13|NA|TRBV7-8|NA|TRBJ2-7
CASSAPAFDDQYF
TGTGCCAGCAGCGCCCCTGCTTTTGATGACCAGTACTTC
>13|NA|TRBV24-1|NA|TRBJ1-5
CATSDYTGQPQHF
TGTGCCACCAGTGATTATACGGGACAGCCCCAGCATTTT
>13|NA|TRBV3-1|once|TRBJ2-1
CASSQDVRFEQFF
TGTGCCAGCAGCCAAGACGTACGCTTTGAGCAGTTCTTC
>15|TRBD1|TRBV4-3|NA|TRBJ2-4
CASSQDPGQKNIQYF
TGCGCCAGCAGCCAGGACCCGGGACAGAAAAACATTCAGTACTTC
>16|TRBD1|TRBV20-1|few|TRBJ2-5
CSASPSGTGGEETQYF
TGCAGTGCTAGTCCCTCCGGGACAGGGGGGGAAGAGACCCAGTACTTC
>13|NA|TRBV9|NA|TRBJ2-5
CASKEGSGETQYF
TGTGCCAGCAAGGAGGGGTCGGGAGAGACCCAGTACTTC
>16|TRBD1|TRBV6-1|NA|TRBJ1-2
CASRHTNTPTGNDYTF
TGTGCCAGCAGGCACACAAATACTCCGACAGGGAATGACTACACCTTC
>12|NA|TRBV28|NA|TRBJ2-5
CASSFLVETQYF
TGTGCCAGCAGTTTTCTCGTGGAGACCCAGTACTTC
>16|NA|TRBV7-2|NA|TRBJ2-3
CASSSVGGETPYTQYF
TGTGCCAGCAGCTCGGTTGGCGGGGAGACACCCTATACGCAGTATTTT
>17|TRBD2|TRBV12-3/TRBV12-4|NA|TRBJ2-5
CASSLGSSGGYVETQYF
TGTGCCAGCAGTTTAGGGTCTAGCGGGGGGTATGTAGAGACCCAGTACTTC
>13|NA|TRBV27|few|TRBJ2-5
CASSLSAWETQYF
TGTGCCAGCAGTTTATCGGCCTGGGAGACCCAGTACTTC
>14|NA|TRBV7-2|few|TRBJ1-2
CASSLATGLYGYTF
TGTGCCAGCAGCTTAGCTACAGGGCTCTATGGCTACACCTTC
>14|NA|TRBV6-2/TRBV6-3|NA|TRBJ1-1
CASSYSLGDTEAFF
TGTGCCAGCAGTTACTCACTAGGGGACACTGAAGCTTTCTTT